This is a list of T cell receptor beta chains from one sample in a study of TIL therapy for anti-PD-1-resistant metastatic lung cancer. Sequencing was performed with immunoSEQ multiplex PCR; in TCRdb, only in-frame clones are kept and a portion is missing. Seen here are around 33,000 clones, 74% observed once, and the top ten hold 2.5% to 3%. The source was blood, collected at baseline. All receptors derive from a woman between 25 and 85 years old with non-small cell lung cancer. Both conserved end residues are part of each CDR3. Each record gives: J gene, V gene, D gene, clone size, CDR3 protein, CDR3 DNA. The D gene is left open where the match is weak. Expanded clones are given a class, and other clones once, few, many or no size at all.

J gene: TRBJ2-1; V gene: TRBV6-1; D gene: TRBD2; clone size: .; CDR3 protein: CASSEPSGSRNEQFF; CDR3 DNA: TGTGCCAGCAGTGAACCTAGCGGGAGTCGGAATGAGCAGTTCTTC
J gene: TRBJ2-5; V gene: TRBV6-1; D gene: .; clone size: .; CDR3 protein: CASSPERNSQATQYF; CDR3 DNA: TGTGCCAGCAGTCCAGAGCGGAACTCACAAGCGACCCAGTACTTC
J gene: TRBJ2-7; V gene: TRBV4-1; D gene: .; clone size: .; CDR3 protein: CASSRIKDVAYEQYF; CDR3 DNA: TGCGCCAGCAGCCGCATTAAGGACGTAGCCTACGAGCAGTACTTC
J gene: TRBJ2-5; V gene: TRBV5-4; D gene: .; clone size: .; CDR3 protein: CASSLVSQETQYF; CDR3 DNA: TGTGCCAGCAGCTTGGTGTCGCAAGAGACCCAGTACTTC
J gene: TRBJ1-5; V gene: TRBV28; D gene: .; clone size: .; CDR3 protein: CASSLSVGSNQPQHF; CDR3 DNA: TGTGCCAGCAGCCTGTCCGTAGGTAGCAATCAGCCCCAGCATTTT
J gene: TRBJ1-4; V gene: TRBV5-4; D gene: .; clone size: .; CDR3 protein: CASSFVGNEKLFF; CDR3 DNA: TGTGCCAGCAGCTTTGTCGGGAATGAAAAACTGTTTTTT
J gene: TRBJ1-5; V gene: TRBV15; D gene: TRBD1; clone size: .; CDR3 protein: CATSSARLSGTGSNQPQHF; CDR3 DNA: TGTGCCACCAGCAGCGCTCGACTATCCGGGACAGGGAGCAATCAGCCCCAGCATTTT
J gene: TRBJ2-3; V gene: TRBV2; D gene: .; clone size: .; CDR3 protein: CASRAGTQSTDTQYF; CDR3 DNA: TGTGCCAGCAGAGCCGGGACCCAAAGCACAGATACGCAGTATTTT
J gene: TRBJ1-1; V gene: TRBV19; D gene: .; clone size: .; CDR3 protein: CASSIVAGWANTEAFF; CDR3 DNA: TGTGCCAGTAGTATAGTTGCAGGATGGGCGAACACTGAAGCTTTCTTT
J gene: TRBJ1-1; V gene: TRBV5-1; D gene: TRBD1; clone size: .; CDR3 protein: CASSDWGTVNTEAFF; CDR3 DNA: TGCGCCAGCAGCGACTGGGGGACAGTGAACACTGAAGCTTTCTTT
J gene: TRBJ2-7; V gene: TRBV30; D gene: .; clone size: medium-sized; CDR3 protein: CAWSRLTYEQYF; CDR3 DNA: TGTGCCTGGAGCAGGTTAACCTACGAGCAGTACTTC
J gene: TRBJ2-7; V gene: TRBV18; D gene: TRBD1; clone size: medium-sized; CDR3 protein: CASSRDRAYEQYF; CDR3 DNA: TGTGCCAGCTCACGGGACAGGGCCTACGAGCAGTACTTC
J gene: TRBJ2-3; V gene: TRBV29-1; D gene: .; clone size: .; CDR3 protein: CSVVLLSTDTQYF; CDR3 DNA: TGCAGCGTTGTTCTGCTAAGCACAGATACGCAGTATTTT
J gene: TRBJ1-1; V gene: TRBV5-8; D gene: .; clone size: .; CDR3 protein: CASSLFRFGLRGTEAFF; CDR3 DNA: TGTGCCAGCAGCTTGTTCCGTTTCGGGTTGAGAGGGACTGAAGCTTTCTTT
J gene: TRBJ2-6; V gene: TRBV5-5; D gene: .; clone size: .; CDR3 protein: CASSLDPGTGANVLTF; CDR3 DNA: TGTGCCAGCAGCCTTGATCCCGGGACTGGGGCCAACGTCCTGACTTTC
J gene: TRBJ1-1; V gene: TRBV6-1; D gene: .; clone size: once; CDR3 protein: CASIRGGILNTEAFF; CDR3 DNA: TGTGCCAGCATCCGGGGCGGAATATTGAACACTGAAGCTTTCTTT
J gene: TRBJ2-1; V gene: TRBV19; D gene: .; clone size: .; CDR3 protein: CASSINPWVHEQFF; CDR3 DNA: TGTGCCAGTAGTATAAATCCGTGGGTCCATGAGCAGTTCTTC
J gene: TRBJ2-1; V gene: TRBV2; D gene: TRBD2; clone size: .; CDR3 protein: CASTKGGSAYNEQFF; CDR3 DNA: TGTGCCAGCACCAAGGGCGGGAGCGCCTACAATGAGCAGTTCTTC
J gene: TRBJ1-1; V gene: TRBV10-2; D gene: TRBD1; clone size: .; CDR3 protein: CASSDQTGANTEAFF; CDR3 DNA: TGCGCCAGCAGTGATCAGACAGGGGCGAACACTGAAGCTTTCTTT
J gene: TRBJ2-1; V gene: TRBV7-6; D gene: .; clone size: few; CDR3 protein: CASSRGESYNEQFF; CDR3 DNA: TGTGCCAGCAGCCGAGGGGAGTCCTACAATGAGCAGTTCTTC
J gene: TRBJ2-3; V gene: TRBV18; D gene: .; clone size: .; CDR3 protein: CASSPQRSSTDTQYF; CDR3 DNA: TGTGCCAGCTCACCACAGAGGAGTAGCACAGATACGCAGTATTTT
J gene: TRBJ2-1; V gene: TRBV25-1; D gene: TRBD2; clone size: once; CDR3 protein: CASRAGGLYNEQFF; CDR3 DNA: TGTGCCAGCCGGGCGGGAGGACTCTACAATGAGCAGTTCTTC
J gene: TRBJ1-5; V gene: TRBV6-1; D gene: .; clone size: .; CDR3 protein: CASTGLGNQPQHF; CDR3 DNA: TGTGCCAGCACGGGATTGGGCAATCAGCCCCAGCATTTT
J gene: TRBJ1-2; V gene: TRBV11-2; D gene: .; clone size: .; CDR3 protein: CASSLGSNYGYTF; CDR3 DNA: TGTGCCAGCAGCTTAGGCAGTAACTATGGCTACACCTTC
J gene: TRBJ1-1; V gene: TRBV11-2; D gene: .; clone size: .; CDR3 protein: CASSTFELEAFF; CDR3 DNA: TGTGCCAGCAGTACTTTCGAACTTGAAGCTTTCTTT
J gene: TRBJ1-5; V gene: TRBV10-2; D gene: .; clone size: .; CDR3 protein: CASSESEQGFQPQHF; CDR3 DNA: TGCGCCAGCAGTGAGTCCGAGCAGGGCTTTCAGCCCCAGCATTTT
J gene: TRBJ2-2; V gene: TRBV5-4; D gene: TRBD1; clone size: .; CDR3 protein: CASSLQGAQGGELFF; CDR3 DNA: TGTGCCAGCAGCTTACAGGGGGCGCAAGGCGGGGAGCTGTTTTTT
J gene: TRBJ2-3; V gene: TRBV29-1; D gene: TRBD2; clone size: .; CDR3 protein: CSVVGSGSSTDTQYF; CDR3 DNA: TGCAGCGTTGTAGGTAGCGGGTCCTCCACAGATACGCAGTATTTT
J gene: TRBJ2-6; V gene: TRBV5-1; D gene: .; clone size: .; CDR3 protein: CASSLGFVSGANVLTF; CDR3 DNA: TGCGCCAGCAGCTTGGGGTTTGTCTCTGGGGCCAACGTCCTGACTTTC
J gene: TRBJ2-7; V gene: TRBV29-1; D gene: TRBD2; clone size: .; CDR3 protein: CSATSGYEQYF; CDR3 DNA: TGCAGCGCCACTAGCGGGTACGAGCAGTACTTC
J gene: TRBJ2-1; V gene: TRBV23-1; D gene: .; clone size: .; CDR3 protein: CASSQDGPPYNEQFF; CDR3 DNA: TGCGCCAGCAGTCAAGACGGGCCCCCCTACAATGAGCAGTTCTTC
J gene: TRBJ2-1; V gene: TRBV10-3; D gene: .; clone size: once; CDR3 protein: CAISDSGGVEREQFF; CDR3 DNA: TGTGCCATCAGTGATTCCGGTGGCGTGGAGAGGGAGCAGTTCTTC
J gene: TRBJ2-3; V gene: TRBV19; D gene: .; clone size: few; CDR3 protein: CASSITGRDTQYF; CDR3 DNA: TGTGCCAGTAGTATTACCGGGAGAGATACGCAGTATTTT
J gene: TRBJ2-1; V gene: TRBV25-1; D gene: .; clone size: .; CDR3 protein: CASSDYYRTYNEQFF; CDR3 DNA: TGTGCCAGCAGTGATTATTACAGGACTTACAATGAGCAGTTCTTC
J gene: TRBJ2-3; V gene: TRBV6-1; D gene: .; clone size: .; CDR3 protein: CASSGVGGITDTQYF; CDR3 DNA: TGTGCCAGCAGTGGCGTTGGGGGGATCACAGATACGCAGTATTTT
J gene: TRBJ1-1; V gene: TRBV6-5; D gene: .; clone size: few; CDR3 protein: CASSYSANTEAFF; CDR3 DNA: TGTGCCAGCAGTTACTCAGCGAACACTGAAGCTTTCTTT
J gene: TRBJ2-7; V gene: TRBV4-1; D gene: .; clone size: .; CDR3 protein: CASSQVLEPTYEQYF; CDR3 DNA: TGCGCCAGCAGCCAAGTTCTGGAGCCCACCTACGAGCAGTACTTC
J gene: TRBJ1-4; V gene: TRBV28; D gene: TRBD1; clone size: .; CDR3 protein: CASSGQGILEKLFF; CDR3 DNA: TGTGCCAGCAGTGGACAGGGGATTTTGGAAAAACTGTTTTTT
J gene: TRBJ2-2; V gene: TRBV19; D gene: TRBD1; clone size: once; CDR3 protein: CASRSRTGKGAGELFF; CDR3 DNA: TGTGCCAGTAGATCCCGGACAGGGAAAGGCGCCGGGGAGCTGTTTTTT
J gene: TRBJ2-7; V gene: TRBV18; D gene: TRBD2; clone size: .; CDR3 protein: CASSAGLAGYEQYF; CDR3 DNA: TGTGCCAGCTCAGCGGGACTAGCAGGCTACGAGCAGTACTTC
J gene: TRBJ2-2; V gene: TRBV7-2; D gene: .; clone size: .; CDR3 protein: CASSYRTATGELFF; CDR3 DNA: TGTGCCAGCAGCTACCGGACAGCTACCGGGGAGCTGTTTTTT
J gene: TRBJ1-4; V gene: TRBV5-4; D gene: .; clone size: .; CDR3 protein: CASSLGGGNEKLFF; CDR3 DNA: TGTGCCAGCAGCTTGGGTGGCGGGAATGAAAAACTGTTTTTT
J gene: TRBJ2-1; V gene: TRBV16; D gene: .; clone size: .; CDR3 protein: CASTSEQFF; CDR3 DNA: TGTGCCAGCACCTCAGAGCAGTTCTTC